The rows below give T cell receptor beta chains drawn from one sample of a study of T cells after yellow fever vaccination. One entry per CDR3 protein results from TCRdb running MiXCR on the 5' RACE reads. The repertoire has around 360,000 distinct CDR3 sequences, around a tenth of them found once; the top ten carry less than 20%. The sequencing here drew on PBMCs, taken on the day of the first yellow fever vaccination. The receptors shown here come from a man in his late teens or twenties who received the YFV17D yellow fever vaccine. CDR3s include the opening cysteine and the closing phenylalanine or tryptophan. D genes are given only for firm matches. Only some rows state a clone size, as once, few, many or a class for expanded clones.

V gene,J gene,D gene,clone size,CDR3 DNA,CDR3 protein
TRBV27,TRBJ2-3,.,few,TGTGCCAGCAGTTCATTTCGGGACCCGATATATACGCAGTATTTT,CASSSFRDPIYTQYF
TRBV28,TRBJ2-1,.,many,TGTGCCAGCAGTTTGCGGGGCGCGGGGTACAATGAGCAGTTCTTC,CASSLRGAGYNEQFF
TRBV12-3/TRBV12-4,TRBJ1-5,.,many,TGTGCCAGCAGTTTGTACAGTGAACAGCCCCAGCATTTT,CASSLYSEQPQHF
TRBV20-1,TRBJ1-1,.,few,TGCAGTGCGCCCCAGATTGCTGAAGCTTTCTTT,CSAPQIAEAFF
TRBV5-1,TRBJ2-3,.,few,TGCGCCAGCAGCGGAAGGGGCCAAGCCTTTTCAGATACGCAGTATTTT,CASSGRGQAFSDTQYF
TRBV10-3,TRBJ2-1,.,few,TGTGCCATCAGCCGGACGGGCTCATACAATGAGCAGTTCTTC,CAISRTGSYNEQFF
TRBV9,TRBJ1-6,.,once,TGTGCCAGCAGCGTAGGACAGAATAATTCACCCCTCCACTTT,CASSVGQNNSPLHF
TRBV7-2,TRBJ2-3,.,.,TGTGCCAGCAGCTTAGGTTCAGTAACAGATACGCAGTATTTT,CASSLGSVTDTQYF
TRBV19,TRBJ1-1,.,.,TGTGCCAGTAGTATACGGCTGAACACTGAAGCTTTCTTT,CASSIRLNTEAFF
TRBV4-2,TRBJ2-5,.,.,TGTGCCAGCAGCCAGGGGGTAGGGAGGCAAGAGACCCAGTACTTC,CASSQGVGRQETQYF
TRBV5-1,TRBJ2-2,.,many,TGCGCCAGCAGCCCTGACAGCTTACTGGGGGAGCTGTTTTTT,CASSPDSLLGELFF
TRBV3-1,TRBJ1-4,.,.,TGTGCCAGCAGCCAGTCCAGGGAAACTAATGAAAAACTGTTTTTT,CASSQSRETNEKLFF
TRBV30,TRBJ2-5,TRBD2,.,TGTGCCTGGTGGGGGGGAGCGAGAGGAGAGACCCAGTACTTC,CAWWGGARGETQYF
TRBV6-1,TRBJ2-1,TRBD2,.,TGTGCCAGCAGTGAAAGAGCGGGGGGCCGTACCGAGCAGTTCTTC,CASSERAGGRTEQFF
TRBV20-1,TRBJ1-1,TRBD1,.,TGCAGTGCTATTTCCTCCGGGACAGCGAACACTGAAGCTTTCTTT,CSAISSGTANTEAFF
TRBV5-4,TRBJ1-4,.,few,TGTGCCATCCACCTGGGGGCTGAGAATGAAAAACTGTTTTTT,CAIHLGAENEKLFF
TRBV7-2,TRBJ2-1,.,.,TGTGCCAGCAGCTTAGAACCGAGAAATGACAATGAGCAGTTCTTC,CASSLEPRNDNEQFF
TRBV10-3,TRBJ1-2,.,.,TGTGCCATCACCTATGACGGTAACTATGGCTACACCTTC,CAITYDGNYGYTF
TRBV30,TRBJ2-5,.,.,TGTGCCTGGAGTGTAGCGCATTCGGAGACCCAGTACTTC,CAWSVAHSETQYF
TRBV27,TRBJ2-2,.,few,TGTGCCAGCAGTCCAGGACTGGCCGGGGAGCTGTTTTTT,CASSPGLAGELFF
TRBV10-3,TRBJ2-3,TRBD1,.,TGTGCCTCCGGGGACAGGAAGGGGTCTGGCACAGATACGCAGTATTTT,CASGDRKGSGTDTQYF
TRBV28,TRBJ1-6,.,many,TGTGCCAGCAGTTCGGGGTATAATTCACCCCTCCACTTT,CASSSGYNSPLHF
TRBV7-2,TRBJ2-7,TRBD2,many,TGTGCCAGCAGCTTAGCGCTTGGGAGGGGGCAGTACTTC,CASSLALGRGQYF
TRBV6-6,TRBJ1-2,TRBD1,.,TGTGCCAGCCAGGGGACAGCCGATGGCTACACCTTC,CASQGTADGYTF
TRBV4-2,TRBJ2-5,.,.,TGTGCCAGCAGCCAAGTCAGTCTCCGTCAAGAGACCCAGTACTTC,CASSQVSLRQETQYF